The entry below describes one TCR beta chain. The antigen it binds to is not known. It has no much larger one-base neighbor in the sample; base qualities were not kept. In total, around 600 healthy bone marrow donors made up the cohort. Cohort members were all nominally healthy when sampled, although unrecorded immune exposures were likely present. The donor was CMV seropositive and belonged to the group of 250 to 300 seropositive cohort members. Every donor gave a peripheral blood sample, and the peripheral blood mononuclear cells from that sample were used for TCR beta sequencing. Genomic DNA was extracted from the blood cell samples with the Qiagen DNeasy Blood Extraction Kit. This specimen belongs to a study of cytomegalovirus exposure and HLA in healthy donors (dated by TCRdb to about 2017). Broadly, across the study: An earlier analysis of roughly 610 of the donors reported under 300 Gb of sequence data and 117 million unique TCR beta sequences obtained from 150 million to 200 million T cells. Roughly 300 gigabases of sequencing data and around 80 million unique TCR sequences made up an early release that covered 500 to 700 HLA-typed donors. Of the 300 to 450 genotyped donors, 70% to 90% were placed in the genetic ancestry cluster associated with self-reported Caucasian donors. The study was designed to test whether signatures of past pathogen exposure could be identified by cataloging public T cell receptors. The study profiled the T cell repertoires of fewer than 850 subjects by immunosequencing and related them to cytomegalovirus serostatus. Along with the roughly 670-subject first cohort, a separate validation cohort of over a hundred different subjects was used. The study combined high-throughput TCR immunosequencing, statistical association of individual TCRs with disease status, and machine learning to predict cytomegalovirus infection status. To study patterns of TCR occurrence, a later analysis re-analyzed previously published TCR beta repertoires from hundreds of donors and added high-resolution HLA genotyping. In the later analysis, no new phenotypic data were used to find candidate immune exposures; instead, reliance was placed on TCR beta sequences and their occurrence across donors. In an earlier analysis of about 590 of the donors, high-throughput TCR beta sequencing was used to judge whether each TCR beta V gene segment behaved as functional or pseudogenic. Donor age, sex, ethnicity and CMV serostatus were compiled together with the repertoire data. A later genetic analysis used genome-wide SNP genotypes for about 60% of the roughly 670 donors, treating that subset as a discovery cohort. All discovery cohort repertoires had been generated on a single sequencing platform. HLA typing covered class I and class II loci at four-digit resolution. The number of donors typed differed by locus, with about 629-640 for A, B, C, DRB1 and DQB1, roughly 520 for DQA1, 600 to 610 for DPA1, and some 440 for DPB1. A handful of DR-DQ haplotypes were handled as single units for association and clustering because linkage in the cohort was strong. Among some 400 genotyped donors of the cohort, an average of about 240,000 unique TCR beta nucleotide sequences were sequenced per donor, roughly a sixth of them non-productive.

The library was generated by the immunoSEQ multiplex PCR assay. The multiplex PCR relied on a mix of 60 forward primers for TCR Vbeta segments and 13 reverse primers for TCR Jbeta segments. The CDR3 region of rearranged TCR beta genes was amplified from genomic DNA by a multiplex PCR assay. The Illumina HiSeq System was used to sequence the amplified TCR beta libraries as 87-base-pair reads. The paper's processing steps were these. Across the 500 to 850 repertoires, a later analysis counted around 80 million unique TCR beta chains, 9.5 million to 12 million of which were shared by at least two donors. To remove PCR and sequencing errors, raw reads were error-corrected and collapsed into unique sequences using a nearest-neighbor algorithm that merged closely related sequences. CDR3 sequences were aligned to IMGT reference sequences to assign V, D and J gene segments. Each retained sequence needed at least a six-nucleotide match to both a V gene segment and a J gene segment. Rearrangements were classified as productive when the CDR3 lacked stop codons and remained in frame with V and J, and all other rearrangements were classified as non-productive. CDR3 was defined according to IMGT convention as the region running from the second conserved V-encoded cysteine to the conserved J-encoded phenylalanine. The earlier analysis of 587 of the donors excluded sequences that lacked an unambiguous match to a single V gene segment. An earlier analysis of a few hundred of the donors called V segments functional above 56.7% productive rearrangements and segregating when the between-donor standard deviation exceeded 5%. A statistical classification framework was developed to diagnose cytomegalovirus status using the catalog of TCR beta chain sequences. V and J gene assignment, in a later analysis, came from comparing TCR nucleotide sequences with IMGT/GENE-DB human TR gene sequences. Using the TCRdist pipeline, a later analysis assigned CDR3 sequences along with most-parsimonious VDJ recombination scenarios. In a later analysis, each TCR beta chain was defined by its CDR3 amino acid sequence together with its V-gene family, and reads without a unique V-gene family were excluded. A later analysis removed roughly 590 highly shared, low-generation-probability nucleotide sequences to deal with suspected cross-contamination and a sequencing artifact. A later analysis calculated a clonal expansion index for each public chain from normalized within-repertoire ranks of inferred template counts. In a later analysis, generation probabilities were computed using a VDJ recombination model fitted to out-of-frame rearrangements, and the results were checked against IGoR. A later analysis scored TCR-TCR, TCR-HLA and TCR-CMV co-occurrence with hypergeometric tests, applying a repertoire-size bias correction to TCR pairs. To estimate false discovery rates, a later analysis permuted the HLA or CMV assignments 20 times. In a later analysis, co-occurring TCRs were grouped using DBSCAN, with TCRdist sequence similarity added in when clustering inside HLA-allele-positive subsets. Repertoires with fewer than 30,000 or more than 120,000 public chains, plus five repertoires with anomalous nucleotide sharing, were excluded from co-occurrence clustering. As stored in TCRdb, this immuneACCESS dataset retains in-frame rearrangements with V and J assigned. A fraction of the clones does not appear; measured against another copy, unresolved V genes explain less than half of the discrepancy, and the remainder lacks a known reason. The V and J calls and clone size were taken over from that table, and D and trimming were inferred from the DNA. The sample profile shows around 70,000 clones; about three quarters of them were found once. The ten biggest clones cover about an eighth of the sample.

At the junction V is shortened by 0 bases and J by 1 base, with 18 bases in between. Based on the germline V gene (reference sequence), the CDR1 and CDR2 sequences are LNHNV and YYDKDF. The CDR3 runs 18 amino acids, cysteine and phenylalanine included. This entry keeps only the CDR3 DNA: 54 bases, framed from base 1. Overall results and qualifications from the work: The study listed 150 to 200 TCR beta chains as associated with cytomegalovirus. Most TCR sequences were seen in very few donors, while some public TCRs were found in many individuals. In a later analysis, HLA-associated TCR beta chains showed more clonal expansion and lower generation probabilities than non-associated chains that were equally common. In a later analysis, several top co-occurrence clusters were reported to appear linked to parvovirus B19, influenza, CMV and Epstein-Barr virus. According to a later genetic analysis, donors in an Asian-associated ancestry cluster had fewer N-insertions in productive TCRs than the approximately 670-donor mean. In vitro tests confirmed that a few of the cytomegalovirus-associated TCR beta chains recognize cytomegalovirus antigens. In a later analysis, the rate of TCR association differed among HLA loci, with DRB1 alleles having the most associated TCRs and HLA-C alleles having the fewest. The classifier was reported to diagnose cytomegalovirus status with high specificity and sensitivity in both the original cohort and the validation cohort. Some IMGT-functional V segments, including TRBV6-2 and TRBV6-3, could not be distinguished by the 87-base-pair reads and were therefore excluded. Because counts were too low, about 18 rarely observed V segments, including chromosome 9 orphons, were excluded from the earlier analysis of fewer than 650 of the donors. In a later analysis, some 17,000 TCR beta sequences were associated with specific HLA alleles at a false discovery rate of 0.05. Correlated functional status among segregating V segments might be attributable to linkage disequilibrium, but an unknown experimental factor could not be ruled out. A further reported finding was that TCR beta sequences accurately predicted the HLA-A and HLA-B alleles for most subjects in the first cohort. In a later analysis, most CMV-associated TCR beta chains were found to appear HLA-restricted, with HLA associations seemingly driven largely by CMV exposure. When HLA alleles, especially DR and DQ, strongly co-occurred, TCR associations were difficult to assign to individual alleles. Because HLA typing was missing for some donors at each locus, association tests included only the typed subset. An association between a missense DCLRE1C variant and V-gene and J-gene trimming of TCR beta chains was found in a later genetic analysis and replicated in an independent cohort. A cluster of highly shared sequence variants was judged likely to be a technical artifact of the sequencing pipeline. Presence/absence analyses assumed roughly uniform sequencing depth across donors, an assumption that may not hold. Only TCR beta chains were sequenced in this cohort, and the absence of alpha or paired-chain data limited detectable features. An earlier analysis of approximately 570 of the donors showed that most TCR beta V segments appeared in productive rearrangements either about 87% or about 30% of the time, which broadly matched IMGT annotations. The only immune exposure information available for the cohort was CMV serostatus. The authors suggested that the approach could potentially be extended to other disease states and immunological phenotypes.

The specimen was PBMCs. The source is a male donor in good health and CMV-seropositive. Recombination linked TRBV15 to TRBJ1-1; the D gene cannot be named for sure. The CDR3 reads CATSRENNPFLPNTEAFF. The nucleotide sequence reads TGTGCCACCAGCAGAGAAAACAATCCATTTCTTCCGAACACTGAAGCTTTCTTT.